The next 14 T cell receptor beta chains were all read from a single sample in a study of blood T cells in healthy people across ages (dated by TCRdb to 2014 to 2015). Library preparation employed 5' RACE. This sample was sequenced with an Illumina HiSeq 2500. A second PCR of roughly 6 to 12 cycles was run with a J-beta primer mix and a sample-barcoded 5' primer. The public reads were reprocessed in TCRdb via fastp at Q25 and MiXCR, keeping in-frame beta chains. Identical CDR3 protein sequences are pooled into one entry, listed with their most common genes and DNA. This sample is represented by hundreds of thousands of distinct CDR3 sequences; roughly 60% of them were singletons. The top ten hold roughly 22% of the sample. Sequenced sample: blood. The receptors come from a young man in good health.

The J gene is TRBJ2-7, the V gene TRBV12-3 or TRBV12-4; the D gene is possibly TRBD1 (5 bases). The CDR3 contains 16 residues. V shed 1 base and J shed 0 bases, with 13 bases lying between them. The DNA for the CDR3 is TGTGCCAGCAGTTTAGGGGGCGACAGCAGCTCCTACGAGCAGTACTTC. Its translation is CASSLGGDSSSYEQYF.

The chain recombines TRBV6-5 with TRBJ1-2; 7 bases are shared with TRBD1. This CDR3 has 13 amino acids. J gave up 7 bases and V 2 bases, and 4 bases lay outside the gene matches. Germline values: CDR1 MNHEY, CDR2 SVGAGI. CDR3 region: CASSYDRESGYTF. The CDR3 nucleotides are TGTGCCAGCAGTTACGACAGGGAGAGTGGCTACACCTTC.

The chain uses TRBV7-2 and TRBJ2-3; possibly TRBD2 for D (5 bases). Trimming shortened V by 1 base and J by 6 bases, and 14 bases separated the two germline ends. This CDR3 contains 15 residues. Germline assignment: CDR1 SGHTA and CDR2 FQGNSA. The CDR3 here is CASSLVGGSGDTQYF. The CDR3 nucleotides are TGTGCCAGCAGCTTAGTTGGTGGGAGCGGTGATACGCAGTATTTT.

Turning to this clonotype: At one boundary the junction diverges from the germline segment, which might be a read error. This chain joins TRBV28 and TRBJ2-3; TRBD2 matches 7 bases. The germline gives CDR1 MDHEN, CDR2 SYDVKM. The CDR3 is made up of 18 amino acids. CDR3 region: CASSRLEKGLRSTDTQYF. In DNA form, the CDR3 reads TGCGCCAGCAGCCGACTAGAGAAGGGACTACGGAGCACAGATACGCAGTATTTT. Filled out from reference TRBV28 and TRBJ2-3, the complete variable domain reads DVKVTQSSRYLVKRTGEKVFLECVQDMDHENMFWYRQDPGLGLRLIYFSYDVKMKEKGDIPEGYSVSREKKERFSLILESASTNQTSMYLCASSRLEKGLRSTDTQYFGPGTRLTVL.

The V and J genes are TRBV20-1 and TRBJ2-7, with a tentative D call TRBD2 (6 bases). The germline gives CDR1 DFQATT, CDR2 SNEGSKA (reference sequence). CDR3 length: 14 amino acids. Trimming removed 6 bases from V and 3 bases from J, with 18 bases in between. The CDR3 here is CSARGSIGGYEQYF. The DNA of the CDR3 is TGCAGTGCCCGGGGGAGCATTGGAGGCTACGAGCAGTACTTC.

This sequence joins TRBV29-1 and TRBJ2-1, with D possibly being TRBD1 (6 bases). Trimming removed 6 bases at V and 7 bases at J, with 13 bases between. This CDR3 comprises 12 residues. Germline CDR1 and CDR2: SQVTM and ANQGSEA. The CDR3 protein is CSVGQGWNEQFF. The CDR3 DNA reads TGCAGCGTGGGTCAGGGGTGGAATGAGCAGTTCTTC.

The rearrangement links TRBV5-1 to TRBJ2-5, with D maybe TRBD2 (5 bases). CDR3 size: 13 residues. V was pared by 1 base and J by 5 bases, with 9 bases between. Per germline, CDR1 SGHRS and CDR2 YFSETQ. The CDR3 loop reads CASSLSGTETQYF. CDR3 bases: TGCGCCAGCAGCTTGTCGGGAACCGAGACCCAGTACTTC.

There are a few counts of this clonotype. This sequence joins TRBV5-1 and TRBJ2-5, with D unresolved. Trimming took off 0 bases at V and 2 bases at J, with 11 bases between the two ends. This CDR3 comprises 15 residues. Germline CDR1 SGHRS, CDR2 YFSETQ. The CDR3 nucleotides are TGCGCCAGCAGCTTGGGTCCCTCCAAACAAGAGACCCAGTACTTC. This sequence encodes CASSLGPSKQETQYF.

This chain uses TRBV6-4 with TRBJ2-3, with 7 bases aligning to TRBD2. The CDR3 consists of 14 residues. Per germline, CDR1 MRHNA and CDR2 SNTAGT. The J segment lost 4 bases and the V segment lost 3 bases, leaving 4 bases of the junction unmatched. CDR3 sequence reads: CASSEAGEADTQYF. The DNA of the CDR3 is TGTGCCAGCAGTGAGGCGGGAGAGGCAGATACGCAGTATTTT.

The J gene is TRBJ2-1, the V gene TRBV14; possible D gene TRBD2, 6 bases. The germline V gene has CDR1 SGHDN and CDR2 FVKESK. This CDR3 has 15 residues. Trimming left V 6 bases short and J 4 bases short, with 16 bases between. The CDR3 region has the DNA TGTGCCAGCAGTCAGCCGGGACTGAATTACAATGAGCAGTTCTTC. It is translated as CASSQPGLNYNEQFF.

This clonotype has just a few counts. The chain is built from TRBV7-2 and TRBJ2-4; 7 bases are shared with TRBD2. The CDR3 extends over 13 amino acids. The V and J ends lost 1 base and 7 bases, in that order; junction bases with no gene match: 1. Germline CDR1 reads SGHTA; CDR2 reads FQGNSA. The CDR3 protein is CASSLVGGNIQYF. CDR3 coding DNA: TGTGCCAGCAGCTTAGTGGGGGGGAACATTCAGTACTTC.

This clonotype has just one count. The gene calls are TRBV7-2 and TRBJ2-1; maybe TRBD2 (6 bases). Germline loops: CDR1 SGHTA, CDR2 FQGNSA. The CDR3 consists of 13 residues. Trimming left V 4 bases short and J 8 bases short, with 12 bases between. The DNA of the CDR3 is TGTGCCAGCAGCTACGGGAGATTCGATGAGCAGTTCTTC. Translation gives CASSYGRFDEQFF.

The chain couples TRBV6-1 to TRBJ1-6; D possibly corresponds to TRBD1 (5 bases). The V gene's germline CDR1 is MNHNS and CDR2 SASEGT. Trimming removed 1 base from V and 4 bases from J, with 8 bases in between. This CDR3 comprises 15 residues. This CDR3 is CASSEGDAYNSPLHF. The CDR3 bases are TGTGCCAGCAGTGAAGGGGACGCTTATAATTCACCCCTCCACTTT.

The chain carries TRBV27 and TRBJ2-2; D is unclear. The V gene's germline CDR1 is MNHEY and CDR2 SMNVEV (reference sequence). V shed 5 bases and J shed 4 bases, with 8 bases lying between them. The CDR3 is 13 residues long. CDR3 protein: CASSPTFTGELFF. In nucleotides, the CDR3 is TGTGCCAGCAGTCCAACCTTCACCGGGGAGCTGTTTTTT.